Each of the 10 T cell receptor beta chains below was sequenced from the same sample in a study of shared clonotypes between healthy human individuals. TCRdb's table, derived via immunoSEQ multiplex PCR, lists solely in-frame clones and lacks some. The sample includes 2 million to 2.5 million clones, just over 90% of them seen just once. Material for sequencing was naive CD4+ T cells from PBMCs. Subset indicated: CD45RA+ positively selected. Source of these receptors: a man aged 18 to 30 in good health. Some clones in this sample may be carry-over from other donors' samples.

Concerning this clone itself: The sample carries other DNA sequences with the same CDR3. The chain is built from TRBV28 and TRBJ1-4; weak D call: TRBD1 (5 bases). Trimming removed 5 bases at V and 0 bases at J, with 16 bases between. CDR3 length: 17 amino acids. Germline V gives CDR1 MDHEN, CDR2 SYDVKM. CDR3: CASSPRGGSATNEKLFF. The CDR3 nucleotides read TGTGCCAGCAGTCCCCGGGGGGGGTCCGCAACTAATGAAAAACTGTTTTTT.

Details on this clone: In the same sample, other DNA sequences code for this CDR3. Here the CDR3 DNA reads TGTGCCAGCAGCTCTCAGGGGGGCACTGAAGCTTTCTTT. Amino acid sequence: CASSSQGGTEAFF. The genes are TRBV6-4 and TRBJ1-1, with 7 bases matching TRBD1. Germline values: CDR1 MRHNA, CDR2 SNTAGT. The CDR3 consists of 13 residues. J gave up 4 bases and V 6 bases, and 5 bases lay outside the gene matches.

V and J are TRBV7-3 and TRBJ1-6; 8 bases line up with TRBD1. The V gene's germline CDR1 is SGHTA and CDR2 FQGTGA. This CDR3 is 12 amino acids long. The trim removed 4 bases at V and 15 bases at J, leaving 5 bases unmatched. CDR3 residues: CASSSQGGRLHF. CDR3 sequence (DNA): TGTGCCAGCAGCTCACAGGGGGGGCGCCTCCACTTT.

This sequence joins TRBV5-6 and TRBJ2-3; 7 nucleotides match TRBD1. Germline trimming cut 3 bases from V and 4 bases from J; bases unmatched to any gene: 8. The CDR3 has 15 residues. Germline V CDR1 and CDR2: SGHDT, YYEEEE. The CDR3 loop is CASSYTGEYADTQYF. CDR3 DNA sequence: TGTGCCAGCAGCTACACAGGGGAATATGCAGATACGCAGTATTTT.

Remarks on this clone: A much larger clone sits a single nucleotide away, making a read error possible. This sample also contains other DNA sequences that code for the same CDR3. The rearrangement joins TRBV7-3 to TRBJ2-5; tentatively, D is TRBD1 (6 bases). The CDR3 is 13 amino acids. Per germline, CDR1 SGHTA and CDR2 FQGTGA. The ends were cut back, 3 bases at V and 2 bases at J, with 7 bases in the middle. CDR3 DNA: TGTGCCAGCAGCTTGGACAGACAAGAGACCCAGTACTTC. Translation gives CASSLDRQETQYF.

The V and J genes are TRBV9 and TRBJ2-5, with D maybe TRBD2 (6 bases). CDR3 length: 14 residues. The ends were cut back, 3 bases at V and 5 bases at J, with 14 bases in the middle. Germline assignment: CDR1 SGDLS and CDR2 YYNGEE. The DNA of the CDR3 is TGTGCCAGCAGCGCCGGCCAGCGGGTTGAGACCCAGTACTTC. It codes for CASSAGQRVETQYF.

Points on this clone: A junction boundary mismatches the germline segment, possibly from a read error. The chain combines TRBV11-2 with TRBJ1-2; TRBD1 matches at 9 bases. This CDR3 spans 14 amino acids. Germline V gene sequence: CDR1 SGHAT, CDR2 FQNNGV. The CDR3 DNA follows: TGTGCCAGCAGCTACGTCCCGCGATTCGGGACAGGGTTCTTC. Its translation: CASSYVPRFGTGFF.

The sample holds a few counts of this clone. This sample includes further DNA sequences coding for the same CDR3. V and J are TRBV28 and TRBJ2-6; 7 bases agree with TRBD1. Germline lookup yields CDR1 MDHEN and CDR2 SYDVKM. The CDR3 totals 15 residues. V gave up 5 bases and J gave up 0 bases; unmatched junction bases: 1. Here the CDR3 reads CASSAGGSGANVLTF. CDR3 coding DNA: TGTGCCAGCAGTGCAGGGGGCTCTGGGGCCAACGTCCTGACTTTC.

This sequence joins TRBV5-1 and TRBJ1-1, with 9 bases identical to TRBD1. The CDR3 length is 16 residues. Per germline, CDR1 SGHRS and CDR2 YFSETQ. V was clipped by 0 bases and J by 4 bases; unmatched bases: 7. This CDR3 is CASSLEGQGFGTEAFF. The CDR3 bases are TGCGCCAGCAGCTTGGAGGGACAGGGTTTCGGCACTGAAGCTTTCTTT.

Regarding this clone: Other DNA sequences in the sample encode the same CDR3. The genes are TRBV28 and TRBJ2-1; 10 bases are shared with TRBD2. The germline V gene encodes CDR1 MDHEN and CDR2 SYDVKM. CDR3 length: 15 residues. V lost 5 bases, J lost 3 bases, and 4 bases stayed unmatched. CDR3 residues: CASSPRTSGYNEQFF. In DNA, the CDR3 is TGTGCCAGCAGTCCACGGACTAGCGGCTACAATGAGCAGTTCTTC.